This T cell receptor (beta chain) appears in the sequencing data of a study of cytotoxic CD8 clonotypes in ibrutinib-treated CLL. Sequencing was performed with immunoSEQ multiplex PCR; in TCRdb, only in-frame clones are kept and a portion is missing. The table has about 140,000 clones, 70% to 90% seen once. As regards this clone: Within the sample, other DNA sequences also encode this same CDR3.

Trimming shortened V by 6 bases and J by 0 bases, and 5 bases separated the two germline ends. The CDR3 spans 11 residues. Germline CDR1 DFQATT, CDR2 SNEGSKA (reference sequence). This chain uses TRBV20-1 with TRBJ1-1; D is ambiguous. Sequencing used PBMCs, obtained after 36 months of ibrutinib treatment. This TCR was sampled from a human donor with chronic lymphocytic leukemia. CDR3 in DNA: TGCAGTGCCCCGGTGAACACTGAAGCTTTCTTT. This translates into CSAPVNTEAFF.